This T cell receptor beta chain was captured by sequencing in a study of shared clonotypes between healthy human individuals. This table comes from immunoSEQ multiplex PCR, and its TCRdb copy is limited to in-frame clones, with some not included. The table records 2 million or so clones, approximately 94% of them present only once. V was pared by 5 bases and J by 7 bases, with 12 bases between. Per the germline V gene, CDR1 is LGHNA and CDR2 is YSLEER. The CDR3 runs 14 residues. Details on this clone: What it binds is not known.

Study outcomes and limitations: As a rule, naive subsets had a larger estimated richness than memory subsets.

Naive CD8 cells lacked CD45RO and underwent positive selection for CCR7, leaving out terminally differentiated effector memory CD45RA+ cells. Sequenced sample: naive CD8+ T cells sorted from blood. The clonotype was recovered from a young man in good health. V and J are TRBV4-3 and TRBJ1-6; no definite D call. Here the CDR3 DNA reads TGCGCCAGCAGCAAATTGACCGGGAATTCACCCCTCCACTTT. Its protein product is CASSKLTGNSPLHF.